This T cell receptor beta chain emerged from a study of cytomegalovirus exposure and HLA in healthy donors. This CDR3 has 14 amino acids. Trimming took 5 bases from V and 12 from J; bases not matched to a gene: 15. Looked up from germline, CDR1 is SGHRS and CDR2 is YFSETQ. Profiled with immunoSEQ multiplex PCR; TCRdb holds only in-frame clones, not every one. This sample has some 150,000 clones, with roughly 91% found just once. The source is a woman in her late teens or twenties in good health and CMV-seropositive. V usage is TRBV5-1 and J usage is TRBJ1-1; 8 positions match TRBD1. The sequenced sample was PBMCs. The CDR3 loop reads CASRIDRGGSRSFF. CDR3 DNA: TGCGCCAGCAGAATTGACAGGGGAGGAAGTCGGTCTTTCTTT.